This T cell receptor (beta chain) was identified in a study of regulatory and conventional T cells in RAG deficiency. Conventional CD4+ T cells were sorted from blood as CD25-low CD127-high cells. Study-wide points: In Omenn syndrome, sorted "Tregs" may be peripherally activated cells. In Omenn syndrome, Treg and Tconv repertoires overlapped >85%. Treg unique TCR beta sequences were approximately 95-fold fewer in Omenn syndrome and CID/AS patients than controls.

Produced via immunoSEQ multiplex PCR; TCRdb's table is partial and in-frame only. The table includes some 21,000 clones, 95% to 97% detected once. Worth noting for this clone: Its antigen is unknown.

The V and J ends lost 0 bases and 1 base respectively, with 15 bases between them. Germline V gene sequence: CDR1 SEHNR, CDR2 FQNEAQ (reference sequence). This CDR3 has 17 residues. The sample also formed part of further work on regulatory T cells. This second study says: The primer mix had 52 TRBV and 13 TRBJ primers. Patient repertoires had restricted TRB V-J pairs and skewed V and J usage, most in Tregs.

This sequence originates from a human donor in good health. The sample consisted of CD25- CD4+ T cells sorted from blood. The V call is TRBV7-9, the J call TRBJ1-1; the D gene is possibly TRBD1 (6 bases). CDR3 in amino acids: CASSLAQPGTPNTEAFF. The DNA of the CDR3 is TGTGCCAGCAGCTTAGCGCAGCCCGGGACACCGAACACTGAAGCTTTCTTT.